The present TCR beta chain was sequenced within a study of blood T cells in healthy people across ages. Alongside a J-beta primer mix, a sample-barcoded 5' primer served in a second PCR lasting about 6 to 11 cycles. Every cDNA molecule bore a tag from a template-switch adaptor containing 12 random nucleotides. TCRdb ran MiXCR on the 5' RACE reads and lists one entry per CDR3 protein. The sample contains over 1.5 million distinct CDR3 sequences, around 48% of which appear only once. In terms of origin and age, donors were healthy Caucasian individuals from Russia aged roughly 6 to 100. Each sample used at least 6 million PBMCs. Germline CDR1 and CDR2: MGHDK and SYGVNS. This CDR3 spans 15 amino acids. V trimming: 6 bases; J trimming: 2 bases; junction bases outside the gene matches: 8.

The chain carries TRBV25-1 and TRBJ1-2, with 8 bases lining up with TRBD1. This receptor was identified in a middle-aged woman in good health. The sequenced sample consisted of blood. CDR3: CASRSLTGANYGYTF. The CDR3 DNA reads as TGTGCCAGCAGGAGCTTGACAGGGGCGAACTATGGCTACACCTTC.